These 7 T cell receptor beta chains were sequenced from one sample in a study of T cell responses to AZD1222 COVID-19 vaccine. This table comes from immunoSEQ multiplex PCR, and its TCRdb copy is limited to in-frame clones, with some not included. The sample comprises about 140,000 clones, 80% to 95% of which are singletons, and 3% to 3.5% rests with the top ten. The sample here was peripheral blood, taken on day 0 of AZD1222 vaccination. The receptors were sampled from an adult in good health.

The V call is TRBV7-9, the J call TRBJ2-1, with 10 bases fitting TRBD2. The CDR3 has 16 residues. Germline CDR1 reads SEHNR; CDR2 reads FQNEAQ (reference sequence). V shed 5 bases, J shed 7 bases, and the junction held 11 bases outside the gene matches. The CDR3 sequence is CASSPLSGRVRNEQFF. CDR3 sequence (DNA): TGTGCCAGCAGCCCCCTGAGCGGGAGGGTCCGGAATGAGCAGTTCTTC.

This chain joins TRBV19 and TRBJ1-4; no clear D. V gave up 2 bases and J gave up 7 bases, with 8 bases separating them. CDR1 and CDR2 from the germline V gene are LNHDA and SQIVND (reference sequence). The CDR3 is 13 amino acids. CDR3 region: CASSIRRSEKLFF. The CDR3 DNA sequence: TGTGCCAGTAGTATACGGCGGAGTGAAAAACTGTTTTTT.

The V and J genes are TRBV10-1 and TRBJ2-1, with 8 bases matching TRBD2. The V segment lost 0 bases and the J segment 4 bases; nucleotides outside the gene matches: 8. The CDR3 runs 17 residues. Germline CDR1 is WNHNN and CDR2 is SYGVQD (reference sequence). CDR3 sequence reads: CASSESGGRTFYNEQFF. The CDR3, as DNA: TGCGCCAGCAGTGAGTCTGGCGGGAGGACCTTTTACAATGAGCAGTTCTTC.

The chain's CDR3 is CASSPLLAGGEEQYF. CDR3 coding DNA: TGTGCCAGTAGTCCATTACTAGCGGGAGGGGAGGAGCAGTACTTC. This rearrangement joins TRBV19 to TRBJ2-7; 13 bases align to TRBD2. The V gene's germline CDR1 is LNHDA and CDR2 SQIVND (reference sequence). CDR3 size: 15 residues. V was pared by 5 bases and J by 7 bases, with 8 bases of the junction left unmatched.

J is TRBJ2-1 and V is TRBV6-2 or TRBV6-3, with D maybe TRBD2 (6 bases). V lost 4 bases and J lost 0, with 10 bases in between. Germline V lookup: CDR1 MNHEY, CDR2 SVGEGT. This CDR3 contains 15 residues. The CDR3 here is CASSLGRSSYNEQFF. CDR3 DNA: TGTGCCAGCAGTTTAGGGAGGAGCTCCTACAATGAGCAGTTCTTC.

The genes are TRBV27 and TRBJ2-2; no firm D call. V was clipped by 2 bases and J by 3 bases, with 10 bases between them. CDR1 and CDR2 from the germline V gene are MNHEY and SMNVEV (reference sequence). The CDR3 consists of 15 residues. CDR3 sequence reads: CASSLTPGHTGELFF. The CDR3 DNA follows: TGTGCCAGCAGTTTAACTCCCGGACACACCGGGGAGCTGTTTTTT.

The V gene is TRBV9, the J gene TRBJ2-3; D is ambiguous. The CDR3 extends over 15 amino acids. V was shortened by 1 base and J by 4 bases, with 13 bases between the two germline ends. The germline CDR1 and CDR2 sequences are SGDLS and YYNGEE. The CDR3 bases are TGTGCCAGCAGCGTATCACTATTGAACGCAGATACGCAGTATTTT. Translating gives CASSVSLLNADTQYF.